This T cell receptor beta chain derives from a study of vaccination and CD4 T cells after COVID-19. This clonotype was seen a single time. Its antigen remains unknown. Sequencing of cultured CD4+ T cell DNA used the Oncomine TCR Beta short-read assay. Someone extracted genomic DNA from cultured CD4+ T cells. TCRdb reanalysed the PCR reads using MiXCR and keeps one entry per CDR3 protein. The sample gives around 7,800 distinct CDR3 sequences, around 40% of which show up once; less than 35% is in the top ten. The V gene's germline CDR1 is DFQATT and CDR2 SNEGSKA (reference sequence). V shed 0 bases and J 0 bases; nucleotides not matched to a gene: 5. The length of the CDR3 is 16 residues. Treatment denoted: approximately 11-day PBMC culture with coronavirus spike peptide pools or control peptides (ViraFEST assay). Gathered ahead of the COVID-19 pandemic (2011-2018) were the CD4+ T cells of the unexposed donor.

Sequencing was done on a sample of CD4+ T cells from blood, cultured in vitro. This receptor was identified in a human donor in good health. J is TRBJ2-7 and V is TRBV20-1; 10 bases map to TRBD2. Here the CDR3 DNA reads TGCAGTGCTAGAGACCCCCTAGCGGGAGACTCCTACGAGCAGTACTTC. Residues: CSARDPLAGDSYEQYF.